This TCR beta chain was obtained from a study of cytomegalovirus exposure and HLA in healthy donors. About this clone itself: Its antigen is undetermined.

Libraries were prepared by immunoSEQ multiplex PCR; TCRdb keeps only in-frame clonotypes and omits some of them. The profile shows roughly 120,000 clones, approximately 89% of them singletons. General observations from the study: According to a later analysis, TCR clusters from the first cohort tended to co-occur in the 120 or so validation repertoires. About 180 TCR beta chains were listed as cytomegalovirus-associated. The classifier, whose performance was assessed in both the original and validation cohorts, reportedly diagnosed cytomegalovirus status with high specificity and sensitivity. Rarity held for most TCR sequences, but there were some public TCRs that occurred in many donors.

Trimming pared 0 bases from V and 1 base from J, leaving 8 bases between. The CDR3 has 15 residues. Germline V gives CDR1 SGDLS, CDR2 YYNGEE. This TCR was sampled from a woman in her late teens or twenties in good health and CMV-seronegative. V usage is TRBV9 and J usage is TRBJ2-1, with D maybe TRBD1 (5 bases). The sample consisted of PBMCs. CDR3 DNA: TGTGCCAGCAGCGTAGGGGCAGGGTCCTACAATGAGCAGTTCTTC. Translating gives CASSVGAGSYNEQFF.